These T cell receptor beta chains were read from a single sample in a study of blood T cell repertoires in COVID-19. Produced via immunoSEQ multiplex PCR; TCRdb's table is partial and in-frame only. This sample has roughly 190,000 clones, with roughly four fifths found just once. Sample: peripheral blood. The receptors come from a woman in her fifties or sixties with acute or convalescent COVID-19. The CDR3 runs from the conserved cysteine through the conserved F or W. A D gene is named only where the DNA matches it firmly. The size of a clone is reported for some rows only, either as once, few or many, or as a class for expanded clones.

d_call clone_size j_call v_call cdr3_aa cdr3_nt
. . TRBJ2-7 TRBV21-1 CASSRRTRIHYEQYF TGTGCCAGCAGCCGCCGGACACGGATCCACTACGAGCAGTACTTC
. . TRBJ2-2 TRBV6-6 CASRVADSYTGELFF TGTGCCAGCAGGGTCGCGGACAGTTACACCGGGGAGCTGTTTTTT
. . TRBJ2-7 TRBV2 CASIPTGVGSNAQYF TGTGCCAGCATCCCTACCGGGGTAGGGTCGAACGCGCAGTACTTC
. . TRBJ2-7 TRBV12-5 CASGLARDSHYEQYF TGTGCTAGTGGTTTGGCTCGGGACTCACACTACGAGCAGTACTTC
TRBD1 . TRBJ1-1 TRBV30 CAWSSGGSMNTEAFF TGTGCCTGGAGTTCAGGGGGATCCATGAACACTGAAGCTTTCTTT
TRBD1 . TRBJ2-1 TRBV29-1 CSVQTGGPYNEQFF TGCAGCGTCCAGACAGGGGGGCCCTACAATGAGCAGTTCTTC
. . TRBJ1-1 TRBV18 CASSPVNEGEAFF TGTGCCAGCTCACCAGTAAACGAGGGCGAAGCTTTCTTT
TRBD2 . TRBJ2-7 TRBV4-2 CASSQVSGSNYEQYF TGTGCCAGCAGCCAGGTTAGCGGGAGTAACTACGAGCAGTACTTC
TRBD1 few TRBJ2-7 TRBV28 CASSVRQGSYEQYF TGTGCCAGCAGTGTCCGACAGGGCTCCTACGAGCAGTACTTC
TRBD1 once TRBJ1-2 TRBV25-1 CASSRRTGNYGYTF TGTGCCAGCAGTAGACGGACAGGGAACTATGGCTACACCTTC
. . TRBJ2-1 TRBV11-2 CASSLDRFGQYNEQFF TGTGCCAGCAGCTTAGATCGTTTCGGACAGTACAATGAGCAGTTCTTC
. . TRBJ1-6 TRBV9 CASSVGETNPTLHF TGTGCCAGCAGCGTAGGGGAGACAAACCCCACCCTCCACTTT
TRBD1 . TRBJ1-5 TRBV6-5 CASSRQGARVPQHF TGTGCCAGCAGTCGACAGGGGGCGAGAGTGCCCCAGCATTTT
TRBD2 . TRBJ2-2 TRBV28 CASSLTSGANTGELFF TGTGCCAGCAGTTTGACTAGCGGGGCGAACACCGGGGAGCTGTTTTTT
. . TRBJ2-1 TRBV7-2 CASSLKGSNEQFF TGTGCCAGCAGCTTAAAGGGGTCCAATGAGCAGTTCTTC
TRBD1 . TRBJ1-6 TRBV30 CAWEQGYNSPLHF TGTGCCTGGGAACAGGGGTATAATTCACCCCTCCACTTT
. once TRBJ1-2 TRBV6-4 CASSDRSGGYTF TGTGCCAGCAGTGATCGGTCCGGTGGCTACACCTTC
. . TRBJ2-1 TRBV28 CASSLAGQGVNEQFF TGTGCCAGCAGTTTAGCGGGGCAGGGGGTGAATGAGCAGTTCTTC
TRBD2 . TRBJ2-1 TRBV5-8 CASSLGGGYNEQFF TGTGCCAGCAGCTTAGGCGGGGGCTACAATGAGCAGTTCTTC
TRBD1 . TRBJ2-5 TRBV5-1 CASSFTTGPQETQYF TGCGCCAGCAGCTTTACGACAGGGCCTCAAGAGACCCAGTACTTC
TRBD1 . TRBJ1-2 TRBV5-1 CASSTTGTGPGGYTF TGCGCCAGCAGCACCACCGGGACAGGGCCGGGAGGCTACACCTTC
. . TRBJ2-7 TRBV6-5 CASTQLGALIYEQYF TGTGCCAGCACCCAGTTAGGGGCCCTTATCTACGAGCAGTACTTC
. . TRBJ2-6 TRBV10-3 CAIRNDRTLSNSGANVLTF TGTGCCATCAGAAACGACAGGACCCTTTCCAACTCTGGGGCCAACGTCCTGACTTTC
. few TRBJ2-5 TRBV5-6 CASSFKTGSVVETQYF TGTGCCAGCAGCTTTAAAACGGGAAGCGTGGTAGAGACCCAGTACTTC
. . TRBJ2-7 TRBV7-9 CASSLGQNFYEQYF TGTGCCAGCAGCTTAGGACAGAACTTTTATGAGCAGTACTTC
. . TRBJ1-4 TRBV30 CALDNNEKLFF TGTGCCTTGGACAATAATGAAAAACTGTTTTTT
. few TRBJ1-6 TRBV5-5 CASSLARYNSPLHF TGTGCCAGCAGCTTGGCCCGCTATAATTCACCCCTCCACTTT
TRBD1 many TRBJ1-2 TRBV12-3/TRBV12-4 CASSYDRAGYTF TGTGCCAGCAGTTACGACAGGGCAGGCTACACCTTC
TRBD1 . TRBJ1-6 TRBV7-8 CASSMTGSSPLHF TGTGCCAGCAGCATGACAGGGAGTTCACCCCTCCACTTT
. . TRBJ1-3 TRBV19 CASSPWLGTIYF TGTGCCAGTAGTCCATGGCTTGGCACCATATATTTT
. . TRBJ2-2 TRBV19 CASKVTGFGTGELFF TGTGCCAGTAAAGTTACAGGGTTTGGCACCGGGGAGCTGTTTTTT
TRBD2 . TRBJ2-7 TRBV5-1 CASSLGRQREGSYEQYF TGCGCCAGCAGCTTGGGACGCCAGCGGGAGGGCAGCTACGAGCAGTACTTC
TRBD2 . TRBJ2-2 TRBV5-4 CASSLPLAGRGGELFF TGTGCCAGCAGCTTGCCCTTAGCGGGGCGGGGCGGGGAGCTGTTTTTT
. . TRBJ2-1 TRBV5-1 CASSLAGPSLANEQFF TGCGCCAGCAGCTTAGCCGGTCCCTCCCTTGCAAATGAGCAGTTCTTC
TRBD2 . TRBJ2-1 TRBV28 CASSQTSGPYNEQFF TGTGCCAGCAGCCAGACTAGCGGGCCCTACAATGAGCAGTTCTTC
. . TRBJ1-5 TRBV27 CASGAYYSNQPQHF TGTGCCAGCGGGGCGTATTATAGCAATCAGCCCCAGCATTTT
. . TRBJ2-1 TRBV21-1 CASERGELWSYNEQFF TGTGCCAGCGAGCGGGGTGAGTTATGGTCCTACAATGAGCAGTTCTTC
. . TRBJ1-5 TRBV25-1 CASSESGQRASQPQHF TGTGCCAGCAGTGAATCCGGACAGAGGGCGTCTCAGCCCCAGCATTTT
. . TRBJ2-7 TRBV15 CATSSREAYEQYF TGTGCCACCAGCAGCAGAGAGGCCTACGAGCAGTACTTC
. . TRBJ1-1 TRBV19 CASSFGRGEAFF TGTGCCAGTAGTTTTGGCAGAGGCGAAGCTTTCTTT
. . TRBJ1-1 TRBV12-1 CASSSTRGAFF TGTGCCAGCAGCTCTACAAGGGGAGCTTTCTTT
. . TRBJ1-6 TRBV27 CATRGINSPLHF TGTGCCACACGCGGCATTAATTCACCCCTCCACTTT
TRBD1 . TRBJ1-1 TRBV6-1 CASSERRPGTGAFF TGTGCCAGCAGTGAAAGACGGCCCGGGACAGGGGCTTTCTTT
. once TRBJ2-7 TRBV20-1 CSALVYEQYF TGCAGTGCTTTAGTCTACGAGCAGTACTTC
. . TRBJ1-1 TRBV6-6 CASRVNTEAFF TGTGCCAGCCGAGTAAACACTGAAGCTTTCTTT
TRBD2 . TRBJ2-1 TRBV27 CASSLRTSGGFPYNEQFF TGTGCCAGCAGTTTAAGGACTAGCGGGGGGTTCCCCTACAATGAGCAGTTCTTC
. few TRBJ2-1 TRBV25-1 CASREEARYQFF TGTGCCAGCAGAGAGGAAGCACGATATCAGTTCTTC
. . TRBJ1-2 TRBV19 CASSIEAGNHGYTF TGTGCCAGTAGTATAGAGGCAGGGAATCATGGCTACACCTTC
TRBD1 . TRBJ1-1 TRBV19 CASSIGDRGPDTEAFF TGTGCCAGTAGTATAGGTGACAGGGGACCAGACACTGAAGCTTTCTTT
. . TRBJ1-4 TRBV18 CASSPDITGTSFF TGTGCCAGCTCACCGGATATTACAGGGACCTCGTTTTTT
. . TRBJ2-7 TRBV6-5 CASSFDRTYEQYF TGTGCCAGCAGCTTCGACAGAACCTACGAGCAGTACTTC
TRBD2 . TRBJ2-1 TRBV5-6 CASSSKREPINEQFF TGTGCCAGCAGCTCAAAGCGGGAGCCCATTAATGAGCAGTTCTTC
TRBD2 . TRBJ2-4 TRBV27 CASRGGGGTSGNIQYF TGTGCCAGCAGAGGAGGGGGCGGGACTAGCGGAAACATTCAGTACTTC